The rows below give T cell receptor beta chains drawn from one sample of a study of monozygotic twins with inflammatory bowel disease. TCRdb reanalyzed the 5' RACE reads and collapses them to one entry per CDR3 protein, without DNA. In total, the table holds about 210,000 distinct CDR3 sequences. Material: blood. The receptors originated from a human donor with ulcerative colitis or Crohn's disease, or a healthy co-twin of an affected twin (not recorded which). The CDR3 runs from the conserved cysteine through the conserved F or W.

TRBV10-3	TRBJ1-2	CAISGEGQGNGYTF
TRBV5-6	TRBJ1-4	CASREQNNEKLFF
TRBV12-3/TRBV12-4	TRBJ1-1	CASSLMWGQTTEAFF
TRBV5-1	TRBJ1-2	CASSFQTGGDYYGYTF
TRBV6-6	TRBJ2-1	CASSYSYSVVDEFF
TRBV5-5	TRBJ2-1	CASMRQGVPEQFF
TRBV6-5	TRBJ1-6	CASSYETGNSPLHF
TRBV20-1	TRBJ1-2	CSARDMSGGRSYTF
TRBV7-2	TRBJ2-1	CASRTITGGMYNEQFF
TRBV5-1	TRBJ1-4	CASSLLGATNEKLFF
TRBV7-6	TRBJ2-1	CASSPLLGRNEQFF
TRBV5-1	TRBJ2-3	CASSKGQGGTDTQYF
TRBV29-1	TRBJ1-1	CSGTGGSNTEAFF
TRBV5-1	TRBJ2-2	CASSQDLGELFF
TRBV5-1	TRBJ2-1	CASSRDRGYNEQFF
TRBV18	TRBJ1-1	CASSPRFPTPDTEAFF
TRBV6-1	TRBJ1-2	CASTEALMRYGYTF
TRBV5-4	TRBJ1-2	CASSILTRNYYGYTF
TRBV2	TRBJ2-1	CASSATGYSYNEQFF
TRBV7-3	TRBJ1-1	CASSSTGTGGSKNTEAFF
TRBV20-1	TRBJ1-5	CSVRPTTNQPQHF
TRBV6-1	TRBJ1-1	CASSEPGQGALKAFF
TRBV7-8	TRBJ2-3	CASSPVDTQYF
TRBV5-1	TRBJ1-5	CASSVEGVDQPQHF
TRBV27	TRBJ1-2	CASKVTGSDGYTF
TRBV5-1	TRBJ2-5	CASSSTGTAQETQYF
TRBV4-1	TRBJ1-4	CASSLRTTLNEKLFF
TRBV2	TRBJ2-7	CASSESQAYNYEQYF
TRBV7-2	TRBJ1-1	CASSLAGTGKTEAFF